This record concerns one TCR beta chain sequence. This record belongs to a study of blood T cell repertoires in COVID-19. About the research overall: Sites across the United States, Italy and Spain contributed samples from acute and convalescent COVID-19.

V lost 1 base, J lost 1 base, and 9 bases stayed unmatched. The CDR3 extends over 18 amino acids. Germline V gene sequence: CDR1 SGHNT, CDR2 YYREEE (reference sequence). Sequencing used immunoSEQ multiplex PCR; TCRdb keeps in-frame clones, though not all of them. The sample shows some 260,000 clones, 88% of them seen only once. The clonotype was recovered from a woman aged 40 to 50 who had recovered from COVID-19. V is TRBV5-4 and J is TRBJ2-3; 10 bases match TRBD1. The source material was peripheral blood. The CDR3 DNA reads as TGTGCCAGCAGCTTGTCGGACAGGGGGGCTAAGGGCACAGATACGCAGTATTTT. This gives the protein CASSLSDRGAKGTDTQYF.